A single sample is the source of the 8 T cell receptor beta chains below, sequenced in a study of T-cell memory formation after mild COVID-19. TCRdb reprocessed the 5' RACE reads via MiXCR and lists one record per CDR3 protein. The sample includes some 190,000 distinct CDR3 sequences, approximately 16% of them seen just once. Sequencing was done on a sample of PBMCs or a T cell subset sorted from them (not recorded which). These receptor sequences come from an adult woman who had mild COVID-19 (a few samples of this study predate the infection). Cell type and time point are not known.

This chain joins TRBV29-1 and TRBJ2-1; 8 bases line up with TRBD2. The CDR3 length is 14 residues. Germline CDR1 SQVTM, CDR2 ANQGSEA. The J segment lost 0 bases and the V segment lost 6 bases, leaving 4 bases of the junction unmatched. The CDR3 is CSVDGRGSYNEQFF. CDR3 bases: TGCAGCGTCGACGGGAGGGGCTCCTACAATGAGCAGTTCTTC.

This clonotype was observed a handful of times. The chain recombines TRBV6-6 with TRBJ2-7; 12 bases agree with TRBD2. This CDR3 is 15 amino acids long. Per germline, CDR1 MNHNY and CDR2 SVGAGI (reference sequence). V shed 6 bases and J 3 bases; nucleotides not matched to a gene: 6. DNA of the CDR3: TGTGCCAGCAGCTCGCCGGGACTAGCGGGCTACGAGCAGTACTTC. It encodes CASSSPGLAGYEQYF.

The chain employs TRBV5-1 and TRBJ1-3; no reliable D call. Germline CDR1 and CDR2: SGHRS and YFSETQ. CDR3 length equals 14 residues. V lost 0 bases and J lost 3, with 7 bases in between. The CDR3: CASSLAAYGNTIYF. The CDR3 region has the DNA TGCGCCAGCAGCTTGGCAGCTTATGGAAACACCATATATTTT.

This clonotype was seen a few times. The chain has TRBV5-1 and TRBJ2-7; D unclear. CDR3 size: 14 residues. Trimming pared 2 bases from V and 6 bases from J, leaving 15 bases between. Germline V gives CDR1 SGHRS, CDR2 YFSETQ. Here the CDR3 reads CASSFGREIGEQYF. CDR3 sequence (DNA): TGCGCCAGCAGCTTCGGCAGAGAAATCGGCGAGCAGTACTTC.

The rearrangement uses TRBV20-1 and TRBJ2-1; TRBD2 agrees at 10 bases. This CDR3 has 15 residues. Germline trimming cut 0 bases from V and 9 bases from J; bases unmatched to any gene: 8. CDR1 and CDR2 from the germline V gene are DFQATT and SNEGSKA (reference sequence). The CDR3 nucleotides are TGCAGTGCTAGAGATCACACTAGCGGGACCTCTGAGCAGTTCTTC. As protein: CSARDHTSGTSEQFF.

This clonotype was counted a few times. The V gene is TRBV7-9, the J gene TRBJ1-1; D remains unclear. CDR1 is SEHNR, CDR2 FQNEAQ, per germline (reference sequence). Trimming took 5 bases from V and 5 from J, leaving 15 bases between them. The CDR3 spans 14 residues. The CDR3: CASSPSEGRTEAFF. The CDR3 nucleotides are TGTGCCAGCAGCCCGAGTGAGGGAAGGACTGAAGCTTTCTTT.

This clonotype appeared a few times. This rearrangement joins TRBV7-8 to TRBJ1-5; the D is unclear. This CDR3 comprises 14 residues. Looked up from germline, CDR1 is SGHVS and CDR2 is FQNEAQ. Between the trimmed V and J ends, which lost 7 bases and 2 bases, there was a span of 12 bases. The CDR3 coding sequence is TGTGCCAGCAACCCCGGGAGGGGCAATCAGCCCCAGCATTTT. Translating it yields CASNPGRGNQPQHF.

This clonotype was observed a few times. J is TRBJ1-1 and V is TRBV6-2 or TRBV6-3; D call uncertain. The CDR3 totals 15 residues. V lost 2 bases and J 1 base, leaving 11 bases between the germline ends. The germline CDR1 and CDR2 sequences are MNHEY and SVGEGT. CDR3 residues: CASSYPSIWNTEAFF. In nucleotides, the CDR3 is TGTGCCAGCAGTTACCCCTCGATTTGGAACACTGAAGCTTTCTTT.